Presented here are 27 T cell receptor beta chains from one specimen sequenced in a study of PD-1 blockade in classical Hodgkin lymphoma (dated by TCRdb to 2019 to 2021). Library creation used the immunoSEQ multiplex PCR assay. TCRdb's version of the immuneACCESS table is confined to in-frame rearrangements and falls short of the full clone set. An unresolved V gene accounts for under half of the shortfall where checked; the remainder is of unknown origin. The sample contains approximately 38,000 clones, 77% of them found a single time. The ten top clones hold roughly 9.2% of the sample. Reading the label with the study, this specimen's time point is: cycle 4 day 1 (C4D1), after 6 weeks of nivolumab. All trial patients had relapsed after autologous stem cell transplantation, with cohorts A, B and C differing in prior brentuximab vedotin exposure. The input for sequencing was peripheral blood mononuclear cells (PBMCs), taken before the fourth cycle of nivolumab. The receptors stem from a human donor with classical Hodgkin lymphoma.

V is TRBV4-2 and J is TRBJ1-5; maybe TRBD1 (5 bases). Trimming pared 1 base from V and 5 bases from J, leaving 12 bases between. Germline V gene lookup returns CDR1 LGHNA and CDR2 YNFKEQ. The CDR3 has 15 residues. CDR3 in amino acids: CASSQAWDLDQPQHF. The CDR3, as DNA: TGTGCCAGCAGCCAAGCGTGGGACCTCGATCAGCCCCAGCATTTT.

The J gene is TRBJ2-1, the V gene TRBV7-2; D assignment may be TRBD1 or TRBD2 (5 bases each). Trimming took 3 bases from V and 3 from J, leaving 15 bases between them. The CDR3 runs 16 residues. Per the germline V gene, CDR1 is SGHTA and CDR2 is FQGNSA. The CDR3 sequence: CASSFLPGRYYNEQFF. CDR3 nucleotides: TGTGCCAGCAGCTTCCTACCGGGACGGTACTACAATGAGCAGTTCTTC.

The gene calls are TRBV7-6 and TRBJ1-2; 9 nucleotides line up with TRBD1. The CDR3 runs 16 residues. The J segment lost 4 bases and the V segment lost 1 base, leaving 7 bases of the junction unmatched. Per the germline V gene, CDR1 is SGHVS and CDR2 is FNYEAQ. This chain's CDR3 is CASSLGADRGVYGYTF. DNA for the CDR3: TGTGCCAGCAGCTTAGGCGCCGACAGGGGGGTCTATGGCTACACCTTC.

This CDR3 reads CASSPRTANTDTQYF. The CDR3 DNA is TGTGCCAGCAGTCCCAGGACAGCTAACACAGATACGCAGTATTTT. The chain employs TRBV2 and TRBJ2-3; possible D gene TRBD1, 6 bases. The length of the CDR3 is 15 residues. Per germline, CDR1 SNHLY and CDR2 FYNNEI. V was trimmed by 5 bases and J by 2 bases, leaving 14 bases between them. The entire variable domain, with the rest obtained from reference TRBV2 and TRBJ2-3, is as follows: EPEVTQTPSHQVTQMGQEVILRCVPISNHLYFYWYRQILGQKVEFLVSFYNNEISEKSEIFDDQFSVERPDGSNFTLKIRSTKLEDSAMYFCASSPRTANTDTQYFGPGTRLTVL.

J is TRBJ2-4 and V is TRBV13; 9 nucleotides line up with TRBD1. Germline V gene data show CDR1 as PRHDT and CDR2 as FYEKMQ (reference sequence). This CDR3 spans 19 amino acids. V was pared by 4 bases and J by 1 base, with 14 bases of the junction left unmatched. DNA for the CDR3: TGTGCCAGCAGCTCGGACAGGGGTGGCTTAGAACCCGCCAAAAACATTCAGTACTTC. Amino acids: CASSSDRGGLEPAKNIQYF.

The chain combines TRBV27 with TRBJ2-2, with a possible D match to TRBD1 (6 bases). The CDR3 is 14 residues long. CDR1 and CDR2 (germline): MNHEY, SMNVEV (reference sequence). Trimming pared 1 base from V and 4 bases from J, leaving 7 bases between. The CDR3 DNA follows: TGTGCCAGCAGTTTATTGGGGGCCACCGGGGAGCTGTTTTTT. As protein: CASSLLGATGELFF.

The V and J genes are TRBV19 and TRBJ1-2, with a possible D match to TRBD1 (6 bases). CDR3 size: 15 residues. V shed 4 bases and J shed 7 bases, with 19 bases lying between them. Per the germline V gene, CDR1 is LNHDA and CDR2 is SQIVND (reference sequence). The CDR3 reads CASSKQTGTTAGYTF. CDR3 DNA: TGTGCCAGTAGTAAACAAACCGGGACAACAGCTGGCTACACCTTC.

This chain links TRBV5-1 with TRBJ2-3, with D possibly being TRBD1 or TRBD2 (6 bases each). The CDR3 contains 15 residues. CDR1 and CDR2 (germline): SGHRS, YFSETQ. The V gene lost 2 bases and the J gene lost 1 base, with 11 bases spanning the gap. CDR3 loop: CASSFGGSRTDTQYF. The CDR3, as DNA: TGCGCCAGCAGCTTCGGGGGCTCACGCACAGATACGCAGTATTTT.

The CDR3 region is CASSLRGWEAGTQYF. CDR3 nucleotides: TGCGCCAGCAGCCTCCGAGGTTGGGAGGCAGGGACCCAGTACTTC. This chain joins TRBV5-1 and TRBJ2-5, with D maybe TRBD2 (6 bases). Trimming left V 4 bases short and J 7 bases short, with 20 bases between. The CDR3 runs to 15 residues. Germline V gene data show CDR1 as SGHRS and CDR2 as YFSETQ.

The gene calls are TRBV9 and TRBJ2-2; no reliable D call. The germline V and J ends were trimmed by 0 bases and 0 bases, with 3 bases remaining between them. This CDR3 is 14 amino acids long. The V gene's germline CDR1 is SGDLS and CDR2 YYNGEE. CDR3 nucleotide sequence: TGTGCCAGCAGCGTAGCCCCGAACACCGGGGAGCTGTTTTTT. As protein: CASSVAPNTGELFF.

The V and J genes are TRBV7-2 and TRBJ2-7, with 8 bases identical to TRBD2. The V segment lost 4 bases and the J segment 2 bases; nucleotides outside the gene matches: 7. The germline V gene encodes CDR1 SGHTA and CDR2 FQGNSA. There are 15 residues in the CDR3. CDR3 DNA: TGTGCCAGCAGCTACTTAGCGGGATCCACCTACGAGCAGTACTTC. It translates to CASSYLAGSTYEQYF.

The rearrangement uses TRBV4-1 and TRBJ2-7; D possibly corresponds to TRBD2 (7 bases). The V gene lost 0 bases and the J gene lost 6 bases, with 15 bases spanning the gap. Germline V lookup: CDR1 MGHRA, CDR2 YSYEKL. The CDR3 spans 15 residues. DNA for the CDR3: TGCGCCAGCAGCCAAGAATTCGGGGGGCGGGGCGAGCAGTACTTC. Amino acid sequence: CASSQEFGGRGEQYF.

This chain links TRBV5-1 with TRBJ1-4; 10 positions agree with TRBD1. The CDR3 is 15 residues long. Germline CDR1 and CDR2: SGHRS and YFSETQ. The junction had 2 bases not matched to a gene; V was cut back by 4 bases and J by 2 bases. This CDR3 is CASSPGQGTNEKLFF. For the CDR3, the DNA is TGCGCCAGCAGCCCGGGACAGGGGACTAATGAAAAACTGTTTTTT.

The J gene is TRBJ2-5, the V gene TRBV28; 10 bases fit TRBD2. The V gene end was trimmed by 6 bases and the J gene end by 1 base; junction bases not matched to a gene: 8. This CDR3 is built from 16 residues. CDR1 and CDR2 (germline): MDHEN, SYDVKM. CDR3 sequence reads: CASSYNGLAAQETQYF. The CDR3 DNA reads TGTGCCAGCAGCTATAACGGACTAGCGGCCCAAGAGACCCAGTACTTC. Based on the CDR3 plus reference TRBV28 and TRBJ2-5, the full variable domain is DVKVTQSSRYLVKRTGEKVFLECVQDMDHENMFWYRQDPGLGLRLIYFSYDVKMKEKGDIPEGYSVSREKKERFSLILESASTNQTSMYLCASSYNGLAAQETQYFGPGTRLLVL.

The rearrangement uses TRBV6-1 and TRBJ2-7; D unclear. This CDR3 contains 14 residues. Trimming took off 7 bases at V and 0 bases at J, with 13 bases between the two ends. CDR1 MNHNS and CDR2 SASEGT come from the germline V gene. CDR3 region: CASKEVWGSYEQYF. CDR3 nucleotide sequence: TGTGCCAGCAAGGAAGTGTGGGGCTCCTACGAGCAGTACTTC.

The gene calls are TRBV7-9 and TRBJ2-2, with 7 bases fitting TRBD1. This CDR3 is built from 15 residues. CDR1 is SEHNR and CDR2 is FQNEAQ in the germline V gene (reference sequence). The trim removed 3 bases at V and 7 bases at J, leaving 8 bases unmatched. The CDR3: CASSLKDRVNGELFF. The CDR3 DNA reads TGTGCCAGCAGCTTGAAAGACAGGGTTAACGGGGAGCTGTTTTTT.

This sequence joins TRBV10-3 and TRBJ2-3, with D possibly TRBD2 on 5 matching bases. The CDR3 extends over 13 amino acids. The germline V gene encodes CDR1 ENHRY and CDR2 SYGVKD. V lost 6 bases and J 5 bases, leaving 12 bases between the germline ends. In nucleotides, the CDR3 is TGTGCCATCAGCCTGGACTGGGGAGATACGCAGTATTTT. This codes for CAISLDWGDTQYF.

This rearrangement joins TRBV2 to TRBJ2-1; 7 bases are shared with TRBD2. This CDR3 is built from 16 residues. J was trimmed by 0 bases and V by 2 bases; bases with no gene match: 4. Germline CDR1 reads SNHLY; CDR2 reads FYNNEI. The CDR3 loop is CASSEWGGYSYNEQFF. The CDR3 nucleotides are TGTGCCAGCAGTGAATGGGGGGGTTACTCCTACAATGAGCAGTTCTTC.

The chain combines TRBV4-3 with TRBJ2-7; perhaps TRBD1 as D (5 bases). This CDR3 contains 14 residues. From germline, CDR1 is LGHNA and CDR2 YSLEER. The ends were cut back, 1 base at V and 5 bases at J, with 12 bases in the middle. CDR3 sequence reads: CASSQVSKGHEQYF. The CDR3 DNA reads as TGCGCCAGCAGCCAAGTTAGCAAGGGGCACGAGCAGTACTTC.

V gene TRBV7-8 combines with J gene TRBJ2-5; 13 positions match TRBD2. Germline-derived CDR1 and CDR2 are SGHVS and FQNEAQ. Trimming cost V 1 base and J 2 bases; bases outside gene matches: 4. This CDR3 has 17 amino acids. This chain's CDR3 is CASSLVGTSGNQETQYF. CDR3 DNA: TGTGCCAGCAGCTTAGTGGGGACTAGCGGGAATCAAGAGACCCAGTACTTC. The variable domain in full, with the rest retrieved from reference TRBV7-8 and TRBJ2-5, is GAGVSQSPRYKVAKRGQDVALRCDPISGHVSLFWYQQALGQGPEFLTYFQNEAQLDKSGLPSDRFFAERPEGSVSTLKIQRTQQEDSAVYLCASSLVGTSGNQETQYFGPGTRLLVL.

This clone has only one observation. The chain joins TRBV7-9 to TRBJ2-7; D is uncertain. Germline lookup yields CDR1 SEHNR and CDR2 FQNEAQ (reference sequence). With 0 bases removed from V and 3 bases from J, the gap between germline ends came to 6 bases. CDR3 size: 13 residues. CDR3 DNA sequence: TGTGCCAGCAGCTTAGCGCCGGACTACGAGCAGTACTTC. This encodes CASSLAPDYEQYF.

The rearrangement links TRBV30 to TRBJ1-2; 7 positions match TRBD1. V trimming: 3 bases; J trimming: 4 bases; junction bases outside the gene matches: 14. The CDR3 spans 16 residues. CDR1 and CDR2 (germline): GTSNPN, SVGIG (reference sequence). CDR3 amino acids: CAWSIKTGVQIYGYTF. In DNA form, the CDR3 reads TGTGCCTGGAGCATTAAAACAGGGGTACAGATCTATGGCTACACCTTC.

This chain uses TRBV7-2 with TRBJ2-1; 10 positions agree with TRBD2. Looked up from germline, CDR1 is SGHTA and CDR2 is FQGNSA. Unmatched junction bases numbered 3, after V lost 5 bases and J lost 2 bases. The CDR3 has 15 amino acids. Here the CDR3 reads CASSLSGGTYNEQFF. CDR3 DNA sequence: TGTGCCAGCAGCCTTAGCGGGGGGACCTACAATGAGCAGTTCTTC.

This chain uses TRBV11-2 with TRBJ1-2; 7 positions agree with TRBD1. Germline V gene sequence: CDR1 SGHAT, CDR2 FQNNGV. This CDR3 spans 15 amino acids. Losses at the gene ends were 5 bases for V and 7 bases for J; bases not matched to a gene: 13. CDR3: CASSTTDRARFGYTF. The DNA for the CDR3 is TGTGCCAGCAGCACCACCGACAGGGCGCGGTTTGGCTACACCTTC.

The chain has TRBV6-5 and TRBJ2-1; D gene unclear. Germline CDR1 MNHEY, CDR2 SVGAGI. Trimming stripped 5 bases from V and 1 base from J, with 6 bases between. The CDR3 loop spans 13 amino acids. The CDR3 loop is CASSHGSYNEQFF. Here the CDR3 DNA reads TGTGCCAGCAGTCATGGATCCTACAATGAGCAGTTCTTC.

The chain links TRBV2 to TRBJ2-2; TRBD1 matches 9 bases. From germline, CDR1 is SNHLY and CDR2 FYNNEI. V was clipped by 7 bases and J by 5 bases; unmatched bases: 5. The CDR3 totals 14 residues. CDR3 in amino acids: CASTRDRATGELFF. CDR3 DNA sequence: TGTGCCAGCACCCGGGACAGGGCGACCGGGGAGCTGTTTTTT.

The chain carries TRBV5-4 and TRBJ1-1; perhaps TRBD1 as D (6 bases). The CDR3 extends over 17 amino acids. V was clipped by 0 bases and J by 1 base, with 16 bases between them. Per germline, CDR1 SGHNT and CDR2 YYREEE (reference sequence). The CDR3 region has the DNA TGTGCCAGCAGCTTGGTGGTATGGGGGGGCGCGAACACTGAAGCTTTCTTT. Translation gives CASSLVVWGGANTEAFF.